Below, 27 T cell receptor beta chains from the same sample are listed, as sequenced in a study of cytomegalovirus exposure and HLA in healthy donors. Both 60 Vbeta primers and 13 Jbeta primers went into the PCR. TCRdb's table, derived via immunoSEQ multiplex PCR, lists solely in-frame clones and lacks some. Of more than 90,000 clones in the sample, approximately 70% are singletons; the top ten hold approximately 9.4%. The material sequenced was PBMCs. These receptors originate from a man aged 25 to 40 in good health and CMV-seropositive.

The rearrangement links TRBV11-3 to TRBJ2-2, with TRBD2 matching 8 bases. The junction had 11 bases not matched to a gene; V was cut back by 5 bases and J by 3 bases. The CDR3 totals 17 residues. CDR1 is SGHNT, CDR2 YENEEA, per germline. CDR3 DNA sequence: TGTGCCAGCAGCCCAAGCGGGGGCTCAGTTTACACCGGGGAGCTGTTTTTT. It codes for CASSPSGGSVYTGELFF.

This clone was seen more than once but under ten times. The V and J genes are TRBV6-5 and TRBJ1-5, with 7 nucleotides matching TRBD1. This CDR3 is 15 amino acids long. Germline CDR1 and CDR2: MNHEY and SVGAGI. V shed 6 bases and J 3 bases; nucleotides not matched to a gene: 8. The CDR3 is CASRPDRVVNQPQHF. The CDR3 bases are TGTGCCAGCAGACCTGACAGGGTGGTCAATCAGCCCCAGCATTTT.

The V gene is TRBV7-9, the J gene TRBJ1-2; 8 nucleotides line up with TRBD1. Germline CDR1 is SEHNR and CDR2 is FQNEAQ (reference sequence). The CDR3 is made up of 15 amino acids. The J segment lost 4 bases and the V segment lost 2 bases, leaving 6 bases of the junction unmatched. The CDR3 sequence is CASSLQGADPYGYTF. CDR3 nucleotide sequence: TGTGCCAGCAGCTTACAGGGGGCCGACCCCTATGGCTACACCTTC.

The CDR3 spells CARSVGQGHQPQHF. The CDR3 region has the DNA TGTGCCAGAAGCGTGGGACAGGGACATCAGCCCCAGCATTTT. The chain carries TRBV5-3 and TRBJ1-5; TRBD1 matches 9 bases. TRBV5-3 is flagged as an ORF with uncertain function. The CDR3 is 14 residues long. V lost 4 bases to trimming and J lost 5 bases; unmatched junction nucleotides: 4.

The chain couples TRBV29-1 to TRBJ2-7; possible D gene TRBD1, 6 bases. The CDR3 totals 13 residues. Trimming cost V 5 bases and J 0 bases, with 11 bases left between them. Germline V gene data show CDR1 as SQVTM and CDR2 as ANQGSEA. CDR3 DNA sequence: TGCAGCGTTTGGACAGAGAGCTCCTACGAGCAGTACTTC. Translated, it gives CSVWTESSYEQYF.

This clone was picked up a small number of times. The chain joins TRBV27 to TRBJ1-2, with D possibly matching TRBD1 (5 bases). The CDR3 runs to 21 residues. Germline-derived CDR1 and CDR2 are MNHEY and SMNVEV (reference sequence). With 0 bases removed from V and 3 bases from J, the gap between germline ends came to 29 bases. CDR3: CASSLSGAVYQAGLGDYGYTF. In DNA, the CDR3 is TGTGCCAGCAGTTTATCAGGGGCAGTTTATCAGGCAGGGTTAGGGGACTATGGCTACACCTTC.

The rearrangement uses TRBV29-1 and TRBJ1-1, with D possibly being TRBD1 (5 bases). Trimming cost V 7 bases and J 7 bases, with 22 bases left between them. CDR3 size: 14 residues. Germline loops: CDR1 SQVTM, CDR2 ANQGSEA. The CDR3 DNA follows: TGCAGCGCTCACCGTGAGTGGGGCCTAAATGAAGCTTTCTTT. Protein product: CSAHREWGLNEAFF.

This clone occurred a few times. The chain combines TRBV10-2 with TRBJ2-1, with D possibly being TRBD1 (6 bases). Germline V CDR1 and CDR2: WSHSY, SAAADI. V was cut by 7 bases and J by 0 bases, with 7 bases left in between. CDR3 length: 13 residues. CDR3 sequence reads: CASTTGSYNEQFF. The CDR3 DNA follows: TGCGCCAGCACGACAGGCTCCTACAATGAGCAGTTCTTC.

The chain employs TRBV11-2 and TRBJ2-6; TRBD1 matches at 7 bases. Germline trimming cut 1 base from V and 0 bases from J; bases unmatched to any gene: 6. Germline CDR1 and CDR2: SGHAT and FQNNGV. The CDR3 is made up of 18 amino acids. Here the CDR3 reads CASSLAGQSSSGANVLTF. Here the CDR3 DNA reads TGTGCCAGCAGCTTAGCGGGACAGAGTAGCTCTGGGGCCAACGTCCTGACTTTC.

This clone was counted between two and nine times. CDR3 in DNA: TGTGCCAGCAGCACATGGACAGGGGAGTCAGATACGCAGTATTTT. It is translated as CASSTWTGESDTQYF. V usage is TRBV11-3 and J usage is TRBJ2-3, with 9 bases that match TRBD1. The V segment lost 5 bases and the J segment 4 bases; nucleotides outside the gene matches: 7. CDR3 length equals 15 residues. The germline gives CDR1 SGHNT, CDR2 YENEEA.

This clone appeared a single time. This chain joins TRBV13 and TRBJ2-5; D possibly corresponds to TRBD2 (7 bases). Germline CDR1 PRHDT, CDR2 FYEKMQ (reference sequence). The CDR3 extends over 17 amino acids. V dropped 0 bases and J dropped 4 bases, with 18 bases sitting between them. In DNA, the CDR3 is TGTGCCAGCAGCTTAGGTCGGGGGGCGGGGAAAGGAGAGACCCAGTACTTC. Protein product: CASSLGRGAGKGETQYF. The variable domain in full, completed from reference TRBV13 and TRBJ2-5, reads AAGVIQSPRHLIKEKRETATLKCYPIPRHDTVYWYQQGPGQDPQFLISFYEKMQSDKGSIPDRFSAQQFSDYHSELNMSSLELGDSALYFCASSLGRGAGKGETQYFGPGTRLLVL.

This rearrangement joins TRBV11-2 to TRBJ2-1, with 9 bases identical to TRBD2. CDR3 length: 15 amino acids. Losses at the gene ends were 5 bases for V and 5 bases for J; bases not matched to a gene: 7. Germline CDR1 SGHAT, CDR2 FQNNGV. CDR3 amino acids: CASSVSGTSNNEQFF. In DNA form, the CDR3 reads TGTGCCAGCAGCGTCTCCGGGACTAGCAACAATGAGCAGTTCTTC. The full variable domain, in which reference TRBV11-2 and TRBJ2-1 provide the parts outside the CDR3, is EAGVAQSPRYKIIEKRQSVAFWCNPISGHATLYWYQQILGQGPKLLIQFQNNGVVDDSQLPKDRFSAERLKGVDSTLKIQPAKLEDSAVYLCASSVSGTSNNEQFFGPGTRLTVL.

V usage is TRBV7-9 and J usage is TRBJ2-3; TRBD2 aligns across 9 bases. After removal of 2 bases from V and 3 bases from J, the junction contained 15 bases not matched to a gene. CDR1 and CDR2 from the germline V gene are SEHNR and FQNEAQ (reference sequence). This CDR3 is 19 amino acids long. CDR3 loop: CASSLSTFGGGAGTDTQYF. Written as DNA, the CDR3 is TGTGCCAGCAGCTTAAGTACGTTTGGCGGGGGGGCCGGGACAGATACGCAGTATTTT. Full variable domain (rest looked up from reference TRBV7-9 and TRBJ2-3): DTGVSQNPRHKITKRGQNVTFRCDPISEHNRLYWYRQTLGQGPEFLTYFQNEAQLEKSRLLSDRFSAERPKGSFSTLEIQRTEQGDSAMYLCASSLSTFGGGAGTDTQYFGPGTRLTVL.

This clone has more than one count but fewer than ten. The CDR3 DNA is TGTGCCAGCAGTTTATGGACAGGGGGAAACACCATATATTTT. The encoded protein is CASSLWTGGNTIYF. V is TRBV28 and J is TRBJ1-3; 7 bases fit TRBD1. With 0 bases clipped from V and 4 bases from J, the junction kept 0 bases outside the gene matches. Germline lookup yields CDR1 MDHEN and CDR2 SYDVKM. The CDR3 has 14 residues.

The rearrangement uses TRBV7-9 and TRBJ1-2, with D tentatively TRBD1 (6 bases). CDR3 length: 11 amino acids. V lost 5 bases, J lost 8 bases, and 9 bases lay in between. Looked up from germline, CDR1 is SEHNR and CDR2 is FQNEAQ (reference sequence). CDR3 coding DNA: TGTGCCAGCAGCCGTCAGGGGGGCTACACCTTC. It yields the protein CASSRQGGYTF.

The CDR3 here is CASSRTSGGSYNEQFF. The DNA for the CDR3 is TGTGCCAGCAGCCGAACTAGCGGAGGCTCCTACAATGAGCAGTTCTTC. The rearrangement uses TRBV7-2 and TRBJ2-1, with 8 bases matching TRBD2. From germline, CDR1 is SGHTA and CDR2 FQGNSA. The CDR3 length is 16 residues. Trimming removed 5 bases from V and 0 bases from J; junction bases left unmatched: 6.

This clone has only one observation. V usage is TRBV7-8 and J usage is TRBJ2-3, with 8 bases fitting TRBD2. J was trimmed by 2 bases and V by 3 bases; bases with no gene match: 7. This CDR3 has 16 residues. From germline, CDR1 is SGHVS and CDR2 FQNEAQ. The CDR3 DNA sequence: TGTGCCAGCAGCTTGGCGGGGGGCGTGCACACAGATACGCAGTATTTT. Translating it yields CASSLAGGVHTDTQYF.

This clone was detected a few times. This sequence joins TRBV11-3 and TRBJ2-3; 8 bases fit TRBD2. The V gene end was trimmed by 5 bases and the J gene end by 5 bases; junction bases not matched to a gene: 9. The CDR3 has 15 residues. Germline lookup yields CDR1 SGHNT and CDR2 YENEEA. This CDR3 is CASSLNSGVGDTQYF. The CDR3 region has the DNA TGTGCCAGCAGCCTGAATAGCGGGGTAGGAGATACGCAGTATTTT.

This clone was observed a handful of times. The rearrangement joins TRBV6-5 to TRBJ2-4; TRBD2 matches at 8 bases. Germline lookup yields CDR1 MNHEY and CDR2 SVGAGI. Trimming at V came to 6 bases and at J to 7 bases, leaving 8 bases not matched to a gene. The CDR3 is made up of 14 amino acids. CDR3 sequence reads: CASRQSGGGNIQYF. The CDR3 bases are TGTGCCAGCAGGCAGTCCGGGGGGGGGAACATTCAGTACTTC.

The chain's CDR3 is CASSVGTGAGTQYF. The CDR3, as DNA: TGTGCCAGCAGCGTAGGGACAGGGGCGGGTACGCAGTATTTT. The chain employs TRBV9 and TRBJ2-3, with 9 bases that match TRBD1. J gave up 8 bases and V 0 bases, and 4 bases lay outside the gene matches. The CDR3 totals 14 residues. CDR1 and CDR2 from the germline V gene are SGDLS and YYNGEE.

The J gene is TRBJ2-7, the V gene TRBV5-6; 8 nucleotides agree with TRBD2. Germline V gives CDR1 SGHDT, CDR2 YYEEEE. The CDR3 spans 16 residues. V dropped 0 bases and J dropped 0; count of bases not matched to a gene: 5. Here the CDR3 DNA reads TGTGCCAGCAGCTTGGGGGCTAGCGGGCCCTCCTACGAGCAGTACGTC. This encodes CASSLGASGPSYEQYV.

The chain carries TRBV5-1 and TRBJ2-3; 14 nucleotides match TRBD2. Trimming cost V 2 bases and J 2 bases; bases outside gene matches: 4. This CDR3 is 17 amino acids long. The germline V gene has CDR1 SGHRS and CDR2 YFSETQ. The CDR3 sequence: CASSFGLAGGPTDTQYF. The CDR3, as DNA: TGCGCCAGCAGCTTCGGACTAGCGGGAGGCCCCACAGATACGCAGTATTTT.

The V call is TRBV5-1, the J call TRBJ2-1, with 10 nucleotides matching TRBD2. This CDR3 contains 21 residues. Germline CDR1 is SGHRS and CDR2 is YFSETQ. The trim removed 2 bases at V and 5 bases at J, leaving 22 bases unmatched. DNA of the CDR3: TGCGCCAGCAGCTTTAGATCGCCCCGACTAGCGGGCTTACCGATCGACAATGAGCAGTTCTTC. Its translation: CASSFRSPRLAGLPIDNEQFF. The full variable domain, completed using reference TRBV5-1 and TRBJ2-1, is KAGVTQTPRYLIKTRGQQVTLSCSPISGHRSVSWYQQTPGQGLQFLFEYFSETQRNKGNFPGRFSGRQFSNSRSEMNVSTLELGDSALYLCASSFRSPRLAGLPIDNEQFFGPGTRLTVL.

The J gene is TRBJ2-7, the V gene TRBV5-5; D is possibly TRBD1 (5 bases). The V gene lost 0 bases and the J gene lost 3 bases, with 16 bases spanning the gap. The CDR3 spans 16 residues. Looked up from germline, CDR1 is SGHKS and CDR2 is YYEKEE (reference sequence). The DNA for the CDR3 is TGTGCCAGCAGCTTGGATCAGGGTTGGAAGGACTACGAGCAGTACGTC. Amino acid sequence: CASSLDQGWKDYEQYV.

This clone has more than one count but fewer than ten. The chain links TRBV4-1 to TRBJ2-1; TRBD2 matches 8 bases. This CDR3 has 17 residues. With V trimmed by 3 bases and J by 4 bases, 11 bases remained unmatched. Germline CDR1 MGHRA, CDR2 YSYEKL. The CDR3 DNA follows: TGCGCCAGCAGCCACCTGTTCCGCGAGCGGGGGTACAATGAGCAGTTCTTC. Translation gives CASSHLFRERGYNEQFF.

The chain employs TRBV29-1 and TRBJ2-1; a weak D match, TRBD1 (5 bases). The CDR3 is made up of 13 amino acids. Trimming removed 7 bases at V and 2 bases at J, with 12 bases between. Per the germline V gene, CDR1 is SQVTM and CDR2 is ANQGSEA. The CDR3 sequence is CSATVGAYNEQFF. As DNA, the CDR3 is TGCAGCGCCACGGTAGGGGCCTACAATGAGCAGTTCTTC.

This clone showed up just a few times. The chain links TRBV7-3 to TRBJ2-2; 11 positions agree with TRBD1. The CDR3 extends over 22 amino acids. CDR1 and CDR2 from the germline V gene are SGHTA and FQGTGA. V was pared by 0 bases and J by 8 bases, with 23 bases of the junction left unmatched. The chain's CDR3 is CASSLTPLPRTGGPGSTGELFF. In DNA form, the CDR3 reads TGTGCCAGCAGCTTAACCCCACTGCCCAGGACAGGGGGCCCGGGTAGTACTGGGGAGCTGTTTTTT.